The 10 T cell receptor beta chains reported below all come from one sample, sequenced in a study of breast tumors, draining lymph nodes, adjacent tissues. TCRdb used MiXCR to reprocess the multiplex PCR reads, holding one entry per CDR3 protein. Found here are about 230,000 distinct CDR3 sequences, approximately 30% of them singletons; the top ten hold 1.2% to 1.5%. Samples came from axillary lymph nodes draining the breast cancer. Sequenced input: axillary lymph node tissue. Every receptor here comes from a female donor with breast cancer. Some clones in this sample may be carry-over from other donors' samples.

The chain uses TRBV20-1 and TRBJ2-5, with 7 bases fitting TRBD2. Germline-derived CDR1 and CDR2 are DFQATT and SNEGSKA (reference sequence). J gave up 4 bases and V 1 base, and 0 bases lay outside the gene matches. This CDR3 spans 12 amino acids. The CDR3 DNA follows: TGCAGTGCTAGAGTAGCGGGAGAGACCCAGTACTTC. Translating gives CSARVAGETQYF.

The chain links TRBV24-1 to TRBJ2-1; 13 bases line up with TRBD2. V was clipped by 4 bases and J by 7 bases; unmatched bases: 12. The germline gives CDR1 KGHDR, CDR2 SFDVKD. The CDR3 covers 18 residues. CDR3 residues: CATSDPRTSGSVLNEQFF. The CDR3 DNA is TGTGCCACCAGTGACCCCCGGACTAGCGGGAGTGTTCTGAATGAGCAGTTCTTC.

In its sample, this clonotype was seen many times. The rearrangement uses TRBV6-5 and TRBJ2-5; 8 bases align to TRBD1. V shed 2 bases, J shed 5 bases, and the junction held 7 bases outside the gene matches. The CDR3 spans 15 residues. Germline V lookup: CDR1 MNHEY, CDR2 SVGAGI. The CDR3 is CASSYGRQGIETQYF. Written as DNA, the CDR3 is TGTGCCAGCAGTTACGGGAGACAGGGGATTGAGACCCAGTACTTC.

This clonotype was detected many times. The CDR3 here is CASSVEAFSNQPQHF. The CDR3 nucleotides are TGTGCCAGCAGCGTCGAGGCATTTTCAAATCAGCCCCAGCATTTT. The chain recombines TRBV9 with TRBJ1-5; D gene ambiguous. There are 15 residues in the CDR3. V was cut by 2 bases and J by 4 bases, with 13 bases left in between. Germline V gene data show CDR1 as SGDLS and CDR2 as YYNGEE. The whole variable domain, remainder taken from reference TRBV9 and TRBJ1-5, is DSGVTQTPKHLITATGQRVTLRCSPRSGDLSVYWYQQSLDQGLQFLIQYYNGEERAKGNILERFSAQQFPDLHSELNLSSLELGDSALYFCASSVEAFSNQPQHFGDGTRLSIL.

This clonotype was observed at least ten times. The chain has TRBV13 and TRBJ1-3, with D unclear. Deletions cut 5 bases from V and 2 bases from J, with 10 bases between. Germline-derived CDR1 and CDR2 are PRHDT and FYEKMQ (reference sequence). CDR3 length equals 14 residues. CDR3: CASSTLGTGNTIYF. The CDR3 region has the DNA TGTGCCAGCAGCACCCTTGGTACTGGAAACACCATATATTTT.

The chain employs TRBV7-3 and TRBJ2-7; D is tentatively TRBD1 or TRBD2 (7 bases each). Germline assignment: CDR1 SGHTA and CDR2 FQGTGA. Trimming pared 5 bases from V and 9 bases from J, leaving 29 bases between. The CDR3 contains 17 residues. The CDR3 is CASSNGLGTAGTDPQYF. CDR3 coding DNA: TGTGCCAGCAGCAACGGACTAGGGACAGCCGGCACAGATCCGCAGTACTTC.

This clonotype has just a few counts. The CDR3 nucleotides are TGTGCCAGCGGTCCGGTGGGCAATGAGCAGTTCTTC. Protein: CASGPVGNEQFF. This chain links TRBV6-2 or TRBV6-3 with TRBJ2-1; no reliable D call. The germline V and J ends were trimmed by 8 bases and 6 bases, with 11 bases remaining between them. The CDR3 totals 12 residues. CDR1 is MNHEY, CDR2 SVGEGT, per germline.

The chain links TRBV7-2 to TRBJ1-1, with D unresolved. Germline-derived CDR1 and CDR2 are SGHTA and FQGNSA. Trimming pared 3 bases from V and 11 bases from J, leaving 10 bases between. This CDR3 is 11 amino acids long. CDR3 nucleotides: TGTGCCAGCAGCTTGGGAGTCGCCGCTTTCTTT. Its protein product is CASSLGVAAFF.

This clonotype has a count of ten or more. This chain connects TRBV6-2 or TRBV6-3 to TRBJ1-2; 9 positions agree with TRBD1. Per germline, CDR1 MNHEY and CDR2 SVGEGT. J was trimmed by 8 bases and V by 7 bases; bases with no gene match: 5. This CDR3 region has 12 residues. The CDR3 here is CASNPTGGGYTF. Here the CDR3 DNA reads TGTGCCAGCAATCCGACAGGGGGAGGCTACACCTTC.

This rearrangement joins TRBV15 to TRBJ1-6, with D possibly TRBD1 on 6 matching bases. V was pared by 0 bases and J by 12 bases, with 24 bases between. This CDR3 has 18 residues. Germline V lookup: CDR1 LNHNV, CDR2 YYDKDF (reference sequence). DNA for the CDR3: TGTGCCACCAGCAGAGACGTCATAGCAGGGGCCCCTCGAGAACCCCTCCACTTT. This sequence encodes CATSRDVIAGAPREPLHF.